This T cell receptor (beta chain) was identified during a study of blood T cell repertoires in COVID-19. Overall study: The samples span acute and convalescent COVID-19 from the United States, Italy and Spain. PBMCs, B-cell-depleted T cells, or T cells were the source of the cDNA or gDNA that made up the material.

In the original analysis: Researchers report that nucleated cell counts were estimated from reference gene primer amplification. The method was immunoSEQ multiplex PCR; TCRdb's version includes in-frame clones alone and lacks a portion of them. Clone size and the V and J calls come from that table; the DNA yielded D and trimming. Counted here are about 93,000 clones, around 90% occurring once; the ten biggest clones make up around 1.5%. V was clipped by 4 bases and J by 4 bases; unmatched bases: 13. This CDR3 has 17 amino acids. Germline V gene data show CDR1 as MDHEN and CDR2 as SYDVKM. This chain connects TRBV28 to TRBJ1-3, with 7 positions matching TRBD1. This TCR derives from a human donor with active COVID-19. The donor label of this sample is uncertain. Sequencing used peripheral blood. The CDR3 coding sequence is TGTGCCAGCAGTTCTCCCGGGACAGAATTAGAAGGAAACACCATATATTTT. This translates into CASSSPGTELEGNTIYF.